These 20 T cell receptor beta chains were all obtained from the same sample, sequenced in a study of response to subunit inactivated influenza vaccine. TCRdb reprocessed the RT-PCR reads via MiXCR and lists one record per CDR3 protein. The table has hundreds of thousands of distinct CDR3 sequences, over 9.5% seen once. Specimen: PBMCs from blood, collected on the day of vaccination. The receptors derive from a man between 45 and 60 years old who received an inactivated influenza vaccine.

This clonotype showed up many times. The V and J genes are TRBV27 and TRBJ2-7, with 12 nucleotides matching TRBD1. Germline CDR1 is MNHEY and CDR2 is SMNVEV (reference sequence). This CDR3 region has 17 residues. With 3 bases clipped from V and 7 bases from J, the junction kept 13 bases outside the gene matches. The CDR3 coding sequence is TGTGCCAGCAGTTTGGGACAGGGGGCATTGGACTATTGGGAGCAGTACTTC. It specifies CASSLGQGALDYWEQYF.

This clonotype appeared many times. V and J are TRBV7-2 and TRBJ1-3; D is possibly TRBD1 (6 bases). Between the trimmed V and J ends, which lost 5 bases and 7 bases, there was a span of 15 bases. CDR3 length equals 14 residues. Per germline, CDR1 SGHTA and CDR2 FQGNSA. The CDR3 DNA is TGTGCCAGCAGCGGCGACAGGTGGAAGAACACCATATATTTT. This gives the protein CASSGDRWKNTIYF.

This clonotype was seen only a few times. The junction and the germline gene differ at one end; a read error may be behind it. The chain recombines TRBV11-2 with TRBJ1-2, with a weak D call TRBD1 (6 bases). Looked up from germline, CDR1 is SGHAT and CDR2 is FQNNGV. The CDR3 extends over 17 amino acids. Here the CDR3 reads CDSSLDGVGGRNYGYTF. The CDR3, as DNA: TGTGACAGCAGCTTAGATGGGGTCGGGGGCAGAAACTATGGCTACACCTTC.

The V call is TRBV6-1, the J call TRBJ2-1; D may be TRBD2 (7 bases). Germline loops: CDR1 MNHNS, CDR2 SASEGT. V was trimmed by 8 bases and J by 7 bases, leaving 12 bases between them. The CDR3 covers 12 residues. The CDR3 spells CASGGARNEQFF. Here the CDR3 DNA reads TGTGCCAGCGGGGGGGCCCGGAATGAGCAGTTCTTC.

This clonotype was recorded at least ten times. The rearrangement joins TRBV29-1 to TRBJ2-7; TRBD1 is a possible D gene (5 bases). The germline V and J ends were trimmed by 4 bases and 3 bases, with 13 bases remaining between them. CDR3 length equals 13 residues. Germline V gives CDR1 SQVTM, CDR2 ANQGSEA. The CDR3, as DNA: TGCAGCGTTGGCCAGGGTAGCATCTACGAGCAGTACTTC. Translated: CSVGQGSIYEQYF.

The chain recombines TRBV20-1 with TRBJ2-7; 9 bases match TRBD1. This CDR3 is built from 14 residues. Germline CDR1 reads DFQATT; CDR2 reads SNEGSKA (reference sequence). With V trimmed by 6 bases and J by 4 bases, 10 bases remained unmatched. CDR3 nucleotides: TGCAGTGCCACCCGACAGGGGGAAGTTTACGAGCAGTACTTC. It is translated as CSATRQGEVYEQYF.

This clonotype was counted a few times. The chain is built from TRBV5-1 and TRBJ1-1, with TRBD1 matching 9 bases. After removal of 2 bases from V and 2 bases from J, the junction contained 4 bases not matched to a gene. Germline lookup yields CDR1 SGHRS and CDR2 YFSETQ. The CDR3 totals 15 residues. The CDR3 DNA reads TGCGCCAGCAGCTTCCAGGACAGGGGAAACACTGAAGCTTTCTTT. It encodes CASSFQDRGNTEAFF.

There are a few counts of this clonotype. This chain uses TRBV7-2 with TRBJ2-1; 9 nucleotides match TRBD2. Germline V gives CDR1 SGHTA, CDR2 FQGNSA. The length of the CDR3 is 12 residues. Trimming at V came to 2 bases and at J to 11 bases, leaving 1 base not matched to a gene. CDR3 region: CASSLSSGKQFF. The CDR3 region has the DNA TGTGCCAGCAGCTTATCTAGCGGGAAGCAGTTCTTC. Based on the CDR3 plus reference TRBV7-2 and TRBJ2-1, the full variable domain is GAGVSQSPSNKVTEKGKDVELRCDPISGHTALYWYRQSLGQGLEFLIYFQGNSAPDKSGLPSDRFSAERTGGSVSTLTIQRTQQEDSAVYLCASSLSSGKQFFGPGTRLTVL.

As for this clonotype: Germline and junction disagree at one end, which may indicate a read error. This sequence joins TRBV12-3 or TRBV12-4 and TRBJ1-4, with D uncertain. This CDR3 is 19 amino acids long. In DNA, the CDR3 is TGTGCCATCAGTTTAAGTATCGGCGGCGTCGGGTTGCTTTATGAAAAACTGTTTTTT. The encoded protein is CAISLSIGGVGLLYEKLFF.

In its sample, this clonotype was seen a few times. This chain joins TRBV20-1 and TRBJ2-3, with 7 bases lining up with TRBD2. Unmatched junction bases numbered 5, after V lost 3 bases and J lost 2 bases. The CDR3 has 14 amino acids. CDR1 and CDR2 from the germline V gene are DFQATT and SNEGSKA (reference sequence). CDR3: CSARPAGYTDTQYF. CDR3 nucleotide sequence: TGCAGTGCTAGGCCAGCGGGGTACACAGATACGCAGTATTTT.

The chain has TRBV28 and TRBJ2-5; TRBD2 matches at 8 bases. Unmatched junction bases numbered 9, after V lost 5 bases and J lost 4 bases. Germline V gene sequence: CDR1 MDHEN, CDR2 SYDVKM. The CDR3 length is 15 residues. CDR3 region: CASSPGLARGETQYF. CDR3 nucleotide sequence: TGTGCCAGCAGTCCCGGACTAGCCAGGGGAGAGACCCAGTACTTC.

This clonotype was seen a few times. V usage is TRBV12-3 or TRBV12-4 and J usage is TRBJ2-2; D not certain. This CDR3 is built from 13 residues. V was cut by 6 bases and J by 4 bases, with 9 bases left in between. In DNA form, the CDR3 reads TGTGCCAGCAGGCAAGTGGTCACCGGGGAGCTGTTTTTT. Protein: CASRQVVTGELFF.

The chain joins TRBV14 to TRBJ2-7; D gene unclear. The CDR3 runs to 16 residues. V gave up 4 bases and J gave up 5 bases, with 21 bases separating them. The germline V gene encodes CDR1 SGHDN and CDR2 FVKESK. CDR3 amino acids: CASSPLEASLLNEQYF. The CDR3 DNA is TGTGCCAGCAGCCCCCTCGAGGCATCCTTGCTCAACGAGCAGTACTTC.

V is TRBV28 and J is TRBJ2-3; D is ambiguous. V was pared by 8 bases and J by 5 bases, with 11 bases between. Germline V gene sequence: CDR1 MDHEN, CDR2 SYDVKM. This CDR3 contains 12 residues. The DNA for the CDR3 is TGTGCCAGCGGGCTCGTTGTAGATACGCAGTATTTT. Protein product: CASGLVVDTQYF.

This clonotype has just a few counts. This sequence joins TRBV29-1 and TRBJ2-1; D unclear. V was shortened by 4 bases and J by 2 bases, with 9 bases between the two germline ends. Germline CDR1 reads SQVTM; CDR2 reads ANQGSEA. CDR3 size: 13 residues. The CDR3 reads CSVVGQTYNEQFF. CDR3 nucleotide sequence: TGCAGCGTTGTAGGCCAGACCTACAATGAGCAGTTCTTC.

The gene calls are TRBV10-3 and TRBJ2-5, with 14 nucleotides matching TRBD2. V lost 6 bases and J lost 7; bases outside the gene matches: 10. CDR3 length: 16 amino acids. Germline values: CDR1 ENHRY, CDR2 SYGVKD. The DNA for the CDR3 is TGTGCCATCAGGACCTCCGGGACTAGCGGGAGTTGGACCCAGTACTTC. Its translation is CAIRTSGTSGSWTQYF.

This clonotype was seen many times. J is TRBJ2-3 and V is TRBV10-3; D may match TRBD1 or TRBD2 (6 bases each). V was cut by 4 bases and J by 6 bases, with 14 bases left in between. The CDR3 loop spans 14 amino acids. Germline-derived CDR1 and CDR2 are ENHRY and SYGVKD. CDR3 residues: CAISARGAGDTQYF. The CDR3 coding sequence is TGTGCCATCAGTGCAAGGGGGGCAGGGGATACGCAGTATTTT.

This clonotype was picked up many times. The rearrangement links TRBV30 to TRBJ1-1; D ambiguous. The germline CDR1 and CDR2 sequences are GTSNPN and SVGIG (reference sequence). The V and J ends lost 4 bases and 2 bases respectively, with 14 bases between them. The CDR3 extends over 14 amino acids. CDR3 amino acids: CAWTPRQPNTEAFF. The DNA for the CDR3 is TGTGCCTGGACCCCCCGTCAACCAAACACTGAAGCTTTCTTT. The full variable domain, rest sourced from reference TRBV30 and TRBJ1-1, is SQTIHQWPATLVQPVGSPLSLECTVEGTSNPNLYWYRQAAGRGLQLLFYSVGIGQISSEVPQNLSASRPQDRQFILSSKKLLLSDSGFYLCAWTPRQPNTEAFFGQGTRLTVV.

This clonotype was seen at least ten times. The rearrangement joins TRBV4-3 to TRBJ1-1; D call uncertain. With 3 bases removed from V and 2 bases from J, the gap between germline ends came to 16 bases. The CDR3 runs to 16 residues. Germline V lookup: CDR1 LGHNA, CDR2 YSLEER. The CDR3 loop reads CASSQARDRLNTEAFF. CDR3 sequence (DNA): TGCGCCAGCAGCCAGGCCCGAGACCGGTTAAACACTGAAGCTTTCTTT.

This clonotype has just a few counts. V gene TRBV5-4 combines with J gene TRBJ2-3, with 7 nucleotides matching TRBD1. There are 13 residues in the CDR3. V trimming: 0 bases; J trimming: 14 bases; junction bases outside the gene matches: 9. CDR1 and CDR2 (germline): SGHNT, YYREEE (reference sequence). The CDR3 DNA follows: TGTGCCAGCAGCTTGGCCCGGGACAGCCCTCGGTATTTT. It translates to CASSLARDSPRYF.